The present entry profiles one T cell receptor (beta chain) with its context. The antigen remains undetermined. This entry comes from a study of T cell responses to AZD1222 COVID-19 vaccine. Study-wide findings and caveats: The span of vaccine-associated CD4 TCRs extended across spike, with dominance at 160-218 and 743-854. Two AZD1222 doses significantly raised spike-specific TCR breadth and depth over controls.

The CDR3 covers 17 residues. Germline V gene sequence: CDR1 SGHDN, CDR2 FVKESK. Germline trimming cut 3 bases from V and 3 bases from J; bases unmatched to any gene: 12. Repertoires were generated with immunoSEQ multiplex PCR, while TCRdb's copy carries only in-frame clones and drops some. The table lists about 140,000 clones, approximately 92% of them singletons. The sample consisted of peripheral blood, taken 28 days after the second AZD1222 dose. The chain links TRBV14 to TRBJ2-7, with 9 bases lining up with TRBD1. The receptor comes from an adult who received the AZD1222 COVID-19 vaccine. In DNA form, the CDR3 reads TGTGCCAGCAGCCACCTCTCACAGGGGGCCGTCTACTACGAGCAGTACTTC. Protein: CASSHLSQGAVYYEQYF.